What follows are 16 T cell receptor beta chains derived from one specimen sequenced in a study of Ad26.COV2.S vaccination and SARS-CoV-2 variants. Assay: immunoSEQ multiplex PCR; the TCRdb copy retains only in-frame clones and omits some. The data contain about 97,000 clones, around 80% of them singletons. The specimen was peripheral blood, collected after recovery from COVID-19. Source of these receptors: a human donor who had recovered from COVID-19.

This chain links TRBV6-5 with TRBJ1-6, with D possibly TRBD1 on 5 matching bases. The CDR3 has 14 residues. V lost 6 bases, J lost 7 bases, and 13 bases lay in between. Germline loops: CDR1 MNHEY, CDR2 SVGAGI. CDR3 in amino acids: CASRAGTVNSPLHF. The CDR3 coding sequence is TGTGCCAGCAGGGCCGGGACGGTGAATTCACCCCTCCACTTT.

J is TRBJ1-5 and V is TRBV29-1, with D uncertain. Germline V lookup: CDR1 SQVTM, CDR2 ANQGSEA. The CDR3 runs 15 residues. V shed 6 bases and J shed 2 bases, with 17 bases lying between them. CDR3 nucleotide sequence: TGCAGCGTGGCCGACGGTTTCTTAGGCAATCAGCCCCAGCATTTT. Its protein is CSVADGFLGNQPQHF.

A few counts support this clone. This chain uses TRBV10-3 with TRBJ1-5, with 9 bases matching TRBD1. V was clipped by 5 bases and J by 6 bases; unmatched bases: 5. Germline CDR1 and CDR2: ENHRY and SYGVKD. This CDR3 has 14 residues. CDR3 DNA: TGTGCCATCAGTCCTGACAGGGGGGGTCAGCCCCAGCATTTT. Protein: CAISPDRGGQPQHF.

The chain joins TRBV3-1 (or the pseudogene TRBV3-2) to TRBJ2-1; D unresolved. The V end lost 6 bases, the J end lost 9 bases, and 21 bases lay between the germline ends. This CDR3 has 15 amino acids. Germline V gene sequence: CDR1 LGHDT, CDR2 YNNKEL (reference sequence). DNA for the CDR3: TGTGCCAGCAGTCCAAGAGATAAGGGTACCGGTGAGCAGTTCTTC. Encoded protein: CASSPRDKGTGEQFF.

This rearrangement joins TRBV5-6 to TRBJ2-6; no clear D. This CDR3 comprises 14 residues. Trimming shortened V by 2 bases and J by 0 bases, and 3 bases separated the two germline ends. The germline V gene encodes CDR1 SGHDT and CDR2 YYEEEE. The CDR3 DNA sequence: TGTGCCAGCAGCTTTATCTCTGGGGCCAACGTCCTGACTTTC. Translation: CASSFISGANVLTF.

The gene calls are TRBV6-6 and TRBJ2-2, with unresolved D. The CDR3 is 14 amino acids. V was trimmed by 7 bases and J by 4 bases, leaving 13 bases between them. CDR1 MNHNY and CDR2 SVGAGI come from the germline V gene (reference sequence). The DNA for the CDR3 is TGTGCCAGCACCCGCGGCATTGGCACCGGGGAGCTGTTTTTT. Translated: CASTRGIGTGELFF.

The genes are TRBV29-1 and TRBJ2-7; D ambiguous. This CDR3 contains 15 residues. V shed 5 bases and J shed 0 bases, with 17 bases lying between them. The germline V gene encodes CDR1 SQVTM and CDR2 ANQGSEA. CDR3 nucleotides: TGCAGCGTTTACAATATGGGGTGGGGCTCCTACGAGCAGTACTTC. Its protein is CSVYNMGWGSYEQYF.

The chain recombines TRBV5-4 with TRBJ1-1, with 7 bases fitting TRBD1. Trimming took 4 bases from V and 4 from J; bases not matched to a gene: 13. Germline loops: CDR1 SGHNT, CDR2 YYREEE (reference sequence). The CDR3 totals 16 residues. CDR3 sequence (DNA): TGTGCCAGCAGCCCTTGGGCAGGGGGGGTAGGCACTGAAGCTTTCTTT. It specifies CASSPWAGGVGTEAFF.

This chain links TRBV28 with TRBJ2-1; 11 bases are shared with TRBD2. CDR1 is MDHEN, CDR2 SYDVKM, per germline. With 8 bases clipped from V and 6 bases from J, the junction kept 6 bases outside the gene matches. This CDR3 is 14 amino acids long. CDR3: CASGSGGAGNEQFF. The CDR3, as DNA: TGTGCCAGCGGTAGCGGGGGGGCGGGCAATGAGCAGTTCTTC.

The CDR3 region has the DNA TGTGCCAGCAGTTCCGGGACGAAGAGAGAGACCCAGTACTTC. Its translation: CASSSGTKRETQYF. V and J are TRBV6-1 and TRBJ2-5; D is perhaps TRBD1 or TRBD2 (5 bases each). The CDR3 is 14 amino acids. Looked up from germline, CDR1 is MNHNS and CDR2 is SASEGT. V lost 5 bases, J lost 4 bases, and 14 bases lay in between.

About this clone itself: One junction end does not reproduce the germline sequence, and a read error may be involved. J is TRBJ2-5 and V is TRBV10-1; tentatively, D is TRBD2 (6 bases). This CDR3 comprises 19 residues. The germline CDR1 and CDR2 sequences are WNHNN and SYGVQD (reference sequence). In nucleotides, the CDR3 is TGCGCCCGCAGCGGCCTGGTGGCCGGGAGTAGTAATCCCAGGGAGACCCAGTACTTC. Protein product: CARSGLVAGSSNPRETQYF.

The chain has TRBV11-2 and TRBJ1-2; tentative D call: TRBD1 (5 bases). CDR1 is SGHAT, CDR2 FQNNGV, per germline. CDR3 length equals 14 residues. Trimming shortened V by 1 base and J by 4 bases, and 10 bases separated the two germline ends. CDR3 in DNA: TGTGCCAGCAGCTTAGGGGACGGCGTCTATGGCTACACCTTC. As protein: CASSLGDGVYGYTF.

CDR3 DNA: TGTGCCAGCAGTTTAGGTACAGGGGCCCAAGAGACCCAGTACTTC. Protein: CASSLGTGAQETQYF. This rearrangement joins TRBV27 to TRBJ2-5; TRBD1 matches 7 bases. CDR3 size: 15 residues. Trimming took 2 bases from V and 1 from J; bases not matched to a gene: 4. Germline lookup yields CDR1 MNHEY and CDR2 SMNVEV (reference sequence).

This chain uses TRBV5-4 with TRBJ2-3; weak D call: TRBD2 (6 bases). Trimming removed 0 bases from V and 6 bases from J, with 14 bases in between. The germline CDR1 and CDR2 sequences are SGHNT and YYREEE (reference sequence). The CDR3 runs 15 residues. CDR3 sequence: CASSLGWGVMDTQYF. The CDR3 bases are TGTGCCAGCAGCTTGGGTTGGGGGGTGATGGATACGCAGTATTTT.

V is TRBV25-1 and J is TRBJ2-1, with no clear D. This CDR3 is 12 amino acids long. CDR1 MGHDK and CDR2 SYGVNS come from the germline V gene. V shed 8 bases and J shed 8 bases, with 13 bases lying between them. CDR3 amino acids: CASSPRRDEQFF. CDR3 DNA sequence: TGTGCCAGCTCCCCCAGAAGGGATGAGCAGTTCTTC.

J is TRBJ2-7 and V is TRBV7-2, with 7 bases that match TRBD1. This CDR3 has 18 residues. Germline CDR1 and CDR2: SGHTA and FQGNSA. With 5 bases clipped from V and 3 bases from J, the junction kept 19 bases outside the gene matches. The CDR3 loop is CASSLLQGVRQGSYEQYF. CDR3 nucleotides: TGTGCCAGCAGCCTACTCCAGGGGGTAAGACAGGGAAGCTACGAGCAGTACTTC.